This paragraph reports one T cell receptor (beta chain). In the authors' methods: Cell counts per sample came from amplifying reference gene primers. This table comes from immunoSEQ multiplex PCR, and its TCRdb copy is limited to in-frame clones, with some not included. D and trimming come from the DNA, and the V and J calls and clone size come from that table. In the table there are some 150,000 clones, 70% to 85% of which are singletons. The data were taken from a study of blood T cell repertoires in COVID-19. Turning to the study itself: Researchers got acute and convalescent COVID-19 samples from the United States, Italy and Spain. The analysed material was cDNA or gDNA that came from T cells, B-cell-depleted T cells, or PBMCs.

The germline gives CDR1 LNHDA, CDR2 SQIVND (reference sequence). Unmatched junction bases numbered 5, after V lost 4 bases and J lost 7 bases. CDR3 length equals 14 residues. Sequencing was done on a sample of peripheral blood. This receptor was taken from a woman aged 60-70 years with acute or convalescent COVID-19. J is TRBJ2-1 and V is TRBV19; 9 bases are shared with TRBD2. The CDR3: CASSKGGGANEQFF. CDR3 nucleotides: TGTGCCAGTAGTAAGGGCGGGGGGGCTAATGAGCAGTTCTTC. Full variable domain (rest looked up from reference TRBV19 and TRBJ2-1): DGGITQSPKYLFRKEGQNVTLSCEQNLNHDAMYWYRQDPGQGLRLIYYSQIVNDFQKGDIAEGYSVSREKKESFPLTVTSAQKNPTAFYLCASSKGGGANEQFFGPGTRLTVL.